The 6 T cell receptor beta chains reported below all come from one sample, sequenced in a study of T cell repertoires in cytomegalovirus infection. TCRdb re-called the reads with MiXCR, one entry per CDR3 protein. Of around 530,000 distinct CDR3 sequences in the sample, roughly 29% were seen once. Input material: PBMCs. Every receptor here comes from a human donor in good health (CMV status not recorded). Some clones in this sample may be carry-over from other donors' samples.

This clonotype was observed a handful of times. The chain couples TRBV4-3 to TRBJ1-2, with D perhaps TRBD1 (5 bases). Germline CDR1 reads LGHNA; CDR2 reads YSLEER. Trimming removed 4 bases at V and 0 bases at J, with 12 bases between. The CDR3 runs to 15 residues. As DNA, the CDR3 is TGCGCCAGCAGCCTTGGAGACAGTACTAACTATGGCTACACCTTC. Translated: CASSLGDSTNYGYTF.

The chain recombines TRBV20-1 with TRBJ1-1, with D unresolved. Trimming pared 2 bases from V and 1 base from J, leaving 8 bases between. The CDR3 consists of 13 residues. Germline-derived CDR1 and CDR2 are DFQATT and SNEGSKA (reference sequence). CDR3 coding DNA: TGCAGTGCTAGACAGGACGGGAACACTGAAGCTTTCTTT. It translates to CSARQDGNTEAFF.

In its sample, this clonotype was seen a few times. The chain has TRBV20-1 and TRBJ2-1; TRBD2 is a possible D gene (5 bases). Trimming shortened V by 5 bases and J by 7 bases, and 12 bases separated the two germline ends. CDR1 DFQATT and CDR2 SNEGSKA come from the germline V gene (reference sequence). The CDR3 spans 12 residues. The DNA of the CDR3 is TGCAGTGCTCACGGGGTTTCGAATGAGCAGTTCTTC. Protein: CSAHGVSNEQFF.

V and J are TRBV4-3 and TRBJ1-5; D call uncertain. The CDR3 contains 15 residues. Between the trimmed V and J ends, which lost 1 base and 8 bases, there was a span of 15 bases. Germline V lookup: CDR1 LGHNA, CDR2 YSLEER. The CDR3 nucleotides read TGCGCCAGCAGCCAAGGTTCCGGGCTCATGGAGCCCCAGCATTTT. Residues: CASSQGSGLMEPQHF.

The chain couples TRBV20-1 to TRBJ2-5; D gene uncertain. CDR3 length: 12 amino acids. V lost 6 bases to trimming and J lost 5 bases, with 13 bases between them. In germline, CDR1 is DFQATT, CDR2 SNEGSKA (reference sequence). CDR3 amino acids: CSAKSSLETQYF. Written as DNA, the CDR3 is TGCAGTGCCAAGTCGAGTTTGGAGACCCAGTACTTC.

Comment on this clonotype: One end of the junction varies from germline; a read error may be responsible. Written as DNA, the CDR3 is TGTGCTTGGGGAAAGACGACAGATACGCAGTATTTT. This codes for CAWGKTTDTQYF. The chain links TRBV20-1 to TRBJ2-3; D unresolved. Germline assignment: CDR1 DFQATT and CDR2 SNEGSKA (reference sequence). CDR3 length equals 12 residues.